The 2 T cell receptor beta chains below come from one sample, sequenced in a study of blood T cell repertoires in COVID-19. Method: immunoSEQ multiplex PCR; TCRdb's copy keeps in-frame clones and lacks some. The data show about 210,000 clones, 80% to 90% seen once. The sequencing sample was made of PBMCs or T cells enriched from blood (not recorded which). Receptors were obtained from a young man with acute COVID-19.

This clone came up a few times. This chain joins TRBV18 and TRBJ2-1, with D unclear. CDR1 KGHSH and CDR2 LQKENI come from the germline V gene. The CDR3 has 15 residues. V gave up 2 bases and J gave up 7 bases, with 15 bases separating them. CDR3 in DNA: TGTGCCAGCTCACCAGCCGACACCCCTGGGAATGAGCAGTTCTTC. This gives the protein CASSPADTPGNEQFF.

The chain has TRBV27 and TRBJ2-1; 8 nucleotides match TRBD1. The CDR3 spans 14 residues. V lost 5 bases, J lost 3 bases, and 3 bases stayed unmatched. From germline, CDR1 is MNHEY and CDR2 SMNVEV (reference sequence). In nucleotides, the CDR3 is TGTGCCAGCAGTGAGACAGGGGACTACAATGAGCAGTTCTTC. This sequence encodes CASSETGDYNEQFF.